This TCR beta chain was observed in a study of T cells of healthy individuals. The CDR3 runs to 14 residues. V dropped 5 bases and J dropped 3; count of bases not matched to a gene: 2. From the 5' RACE reads, TCRdb called clonotypes with MiXCR, one entry per CDR3 protein. The sample consists of approximately 58,000 distinct CDR3 sequences, about 15% of them appearing once. This clonotype was sampled from a human donor in good health. The V call is TRBV12-3 or TRBV12-4, the J call TRBJ2-5; TRBD2 agrees at 11 bases. For the CDR3, the DNA is TGTGCCAGCAGTCTGACTAGCGGGGAAGAGACCCAGTACTTC. This encodes CASSLTSGEETQYF.